A selection of T cell receptor beta chains follows, all from one sample in a study of T cells in Graves' hyperthyroidism and ophthalmopathy. MiXCR was run by TCRdb on the multiplex PCR reads, yielding one entry per CDR3 protein. The table shows about 380,000 distinct CDR3 sequences, with roughly 13% occurring only once. The specimen was blood. These TCRs come from a young man with Graves' hyperthyroidism that later progressed to Graves' ophthalmopathy. Both conserved end residues are trimmed from each CDR3. Each record gives: V gene, CDR3 protein.

TRBV7-9 | ASSSAGDSEAF
TRBV30 | AWSVSDTGGGYT
TRBV6-1 | ASKLGRGSYEQY
TRBV11-2 | ASSTGLDYEQY
TRBV3-1 | ASSSPASVEQF
TRBV7-8 | ASSTTGGFGNTIY
TRBV6-1 | ASTRTSGGPGVQF
TRBV6-1 | ASRQQGPYNEQF
TRBV4-1 | ASSQEPGPSGYEQY
TRBV29-1 | SVDRLRGGEQY
TRBV5-1 | ASSLGQEFYEQY
TRBV7-9 | ASSVGAKETQY
TRBV7-8 | ASSQDLRAEAF
TRBV18 | ASSPRPELNEKLF
TRBV5-1 | ASSNGGGSTEAF
TRBV19 | ASSILAGGPLGDTQY
TRBV29-1 | SVEGATGLTGEQY